The 3 T cell receptor beta chains reported below all come from one sample, sequenced in a study of shared clonotypes between healthy human individuals. Data came from immunoSEQ multiplex PCR; TCRdb stores just in-frame clones and leaves some out. There are approximately 500,000 clones in the sample; roughly 95% occur only once, and about 0.064% lies in the top ten. The specimen was naive CD4+ T cells sorted from blood. Subset of the sample: CD45RA+ positively selected. Receptor source: a woman between 25 and 40 years old in good health.

V and J are TRBV11-2 and TRBJ2-7; TRBD2 aligns across 7 bases. V trimming: 2 bases; J trimming: 1 base; junction bases outside the gene matches: 11. Germline V gene sequence: CDR1 SGHAT, CDR2 FQNNGV. This CDR3 has 17 amino acids. The CDR3 nucleotides are TGTGCCAGCAGCTTACTTCGGGGGAGCGGGGAATCCTACGAGCAGTACTTC. This encodes CASSLLRGSGESYEQYF.

The CDR3 loop is CAISTPQETQYF. DNA of the CDR3: TGTGCCATCAGTACTCCCCAAGAGACCCAGTACTTC. This chain connects TRBV10-3 to TRBJ2-5; D is unclear. The CDR3 length is 12 residues. From germline, CDR1 is ENHRY and CDR2 SYGVKD. Trimming removed 5 bases from V and 1 base from J, with 5 bases in between.

The chain joins TRBV7-8 to TRBJ2-5; 7 positions agree with TRBD2. Near its end, the DNA agrees better with TRBJ2-7, so the J call may be wrong. Germline CDR1 and CDR2: SGHVS and FQNEAQ. This CDR3 has 15 amino acids. The CDR3 loop is CASSIRGLAVYEQYF. The CDR3 nucleotides read TGTGCCAGCAGCATACGAGGGCTAGCGGTCTACGAGCAGTACTTC.